These T cell receptor beta chains were read from a single sample in a study of tumor-infiltrating lymphocytes in glioblastoma multiforme. A single record per CDR3 protein comes from TCRdb applying MiXCR to the multiplex PCR reads. In the table there are fewer than 25,000 distinct CDR3 sequences, 65% to 75% of which are singletons. What was sequenced was peripheral blood. The receptor source for this set is a male donor with glioblastoma. CDR3s include the opening cysteine and the closing phenylalanine or tryptophan. D genes are given only for firm matches. The size field is filled for only some rows; it gives once, few, many or a size class.

CDR3 protein,CDR3 DNA,clone size,D gene,V gene,J gene
CASSLRRSGGTQYF,TGTGCCAGCAGTCTAAGACGATCGGGTGGTACGCAGTATTTT,many,NA,TRBV12-3/TRBV12-4,TRBJ2-3
CNAREGTSVGYEQYF,TGCAATGCTAGAGAGGGGACTAGCGTAGGCTACGAGCAGTACTTC,NA,TRBD2,TRBV20-1,TRBJ2-7
CASSLLQQGLNTKAFF,TGTGCCAGCAGCTTACTCCAACAGGGGCTGAACACTAAAGCTTTTTTT,NA,TRBD1,TRBV11-2,TRBJ1-1
CASLPQRQTQYF,TGTGCCAGCCTCCCCCAGCGACAGACGCAGTATTTT,few,NA,TRBV11-2,TRBJ2-3
CASSSGTGVGYGYTF,TGTGCCAGCAGCTCGGGGACAGGGGTGGGCTATGGCTACACCTTC,few,TRBD1,TRBV11-2,TRBJ1-2
CASSLGASGYNEQFF,TGCGCCAGCAGCTTGGGCGCTAGCGGGTACAATGAGCAGTTCTTC,NA,TRBD2,TRBV5-1,TRBJ2-1
CASSPGETVYDEQYF,TGTGCCAGCAGCCCAGGGGAGACGGTCTACGACGAGCAGTACTTC,NA,NA,TRBV6-6,TRBJ2-7
CSAIEDDFDEAFF,TGCAGTGCTATAGAAGACGATTTTGATGAAGCTTTCTTT,medium-sized,NA,TRBV20-1,TRBJ1-1
CTSRSGQGGEQYF,TGTACCAGCAGAAGCGGACAGGGAGGTGAGCAGTACTTC,once,TRBD1,TRBV28,TRBJ2-7
CASSLEVRGLGYTF,TGTGCCAGCAGTTTAGAGGTCAGGGGGCTGGGCTACACCTTC,NA,TRBD1,TRBV12-3/TRBV12-4,TRBJ1-2
CSAAQPGQGSYEQYF,TGCAGTGCTGCACAACCGGGACAGGGATCTTACGAGCAGTACTTC,NA,TRBD1,TRBV20-1,TRBJ2-7
CSVATSGSKTDTQYF,TGCAGCGTGGCGACTAGCGGGAGTAAGACAGATACGCAGTATTTT,NA,TRBD2,TRBV29-1,TRBJ2-3
CASTQAYHVQFF,TGTGCTAGCACCCAAGCCTACCATGTGCAGTTCTTC,NA,NA,TRBV11-2,TRBJ2-1
CASNFGTTDTQYF,TGTGCCAGCAACTTTGGGACCACAGATACGCAGTATTTT,many,NA,TRBV5-6,TRBJ2-3
CASSFIGSTDTQYF,TGTGCCAGCAGCTTTATCGGTAGCACAGATACGCAGTATTTT,few,NA,TRBV11-2,TRBJ2-3
CASSGGRQQESQYF,TGTGCCAGCTCGGGCGGGAGGCAACAAGAGAGCCAGTACTTC,NA,TRBD2,TRBV11-2,TRBJ2-5
CASRLAGGYDNEQFF,TGTGCCAGCAGGTTAGCGGGAGGGTATGACAATGAGCAGTTCTTC,NA,TRBD2,TRBV11-2,TRBJ2-1